The 9 T cell receptor beta chains in this list originate from one sample, sequenced in a study of cytomegalovirus exposure and HLA in healthy donors. This PCR relied on a set of 60 Vbeta primers and 13 Jbeta primers. Sequenced by immunoSEQ multiplex PCR; TCRdb stores in-frame clones only, minus some. Here the sample spans 90,000 to 120,000 clones, 65% to 80% being singletons. Sequencing was carried out using PBMCs. The receptors shown here come from a male donor in good health and CMV-seronegative.

The J gene is TRBJ1-6, the V gene TRBV9; weak D call: TRBD1 (5 bases). The CDR3 is 14 amino acids. Per the germline V gene, CDR1 is SGDLS and CDR2 is YYNGEE. V was trimmed by 4 bases and J by 6 bases, leaving 11 bases between them. The CDR3 spells CASSPQEGNSPLHF. The DNA for the CDR3 is TGTGCCAGCAGCCCACAGGAGGGTAATTCACCCCTCCACTTT. The full variable domain, with the rest looked up from reference TRBV9 and TRBJ1-6, is DSGVTQTPKHLITATGQRVTLRCSPRSGDLSVYWYQQSLDQGLQFLIQYYNGEERAKGNILERFSAQQFPDLHSELNLSSLELGDSALYFCASSPQEGNSPLHFGNGTRLTVT.

This chain joins TRBV18 and TRBJ2-1; a weak D match, TRBD1 (5 bases). Germline V gives CDR1 KGHSH, CDR2 LQKENI. The CDR3 covers 14 residues. V gave up 1 base and J gave up 10 bases, with 14 bases separating them. This CDR3 reads CASSPLPRQSEQFF. The CDR3 DNA reads TGTGCCAGCTCACCACTCCCGCGACAGTCCGAGCAGTTCTTC. Using reference TRBV18 and TRBJ2-1 for the parts outside the CDR3, the full variable domain is NAGVMQNPRHLVRRRGQEARLRCSPMKGHSHVYWYRQLPEEGLKFMVYLQKENIIDESGMPKERFSAEFPKEGPSILRIQQVVRGDSAAYFCASSPLPRQSEQFFGPGTRLTVL.

The rearrangement links TRBV4-2 to TRBJ2-2, with 8 bases lining up with TRBD1. The CDR3 loop spans 15 amino acids. CDR1 LGHNA and CDR2 YNFKEQ come from the germline V gene. V trimming: 0 bases; J trimming: 5 bases; junction bases outside the gene matches: 2. The CDR3 DNA reads as TGTGCCAGCAGCCAAGACAGGGGGCGGACCGGGGAGCTGTTTTTT. Residues: CASSQDRGRTGELFF.

This chain joins TRBV15 and TRBJ2-1; 7 bases line up with TRBD2. The CDR3 contains 16 residues. The J segment lost 4 bases and the V segment lost 1 base, leaving 7 bases of the junction unmatched. In germline, CDR1 is LNHNV, CDR2 YYDKDF (reference sequence). The CDR3 sequence is CATSRGRDYLYNEQFF. The DNA for the CDR3 is TGTGCCACCAGCAGAGGCCGGGACTACCTGTACAATGAGCAGTTCTTC.

The V call is TRBV27, the J call TRBJ2-1, with 11 nucleotides matching TRBD2. The germline V gene encodes CDR1 MNHEY and CDR2 SMNVEV (reference sequence). The CDR3 covers 13 residues. Trimming cost V 8 bases and J 7 bases; bases outside gene matches: 4. The chain's CDR3 is CASSLAGENEQFF. In DNA, the CDR3 is TGTGCCAGCTCACTAGCGGGAGAAAATGAGCAGTTCTTC.

The V and J genes are TRBV10-3 and TRBJ2-7, with a possible D match to TRBD2 (6 bases). From germline, CDR1 is ENHRY and CDR2 SYGVKD. Trimming took off 6 bases at V and 0 bases at J, with 12 bases between the two ends. CDR3 length equals 14 residues. CDR3 nucleotide sequence: TGTGCCATCAGCAGCGGGTTGGGCTCCTACGAGCAGTACTTC. Its translation: CAISSGLGSYEQYF.

The chain combines TRBV10-3 with TRBJ2-7, with 8 bases identical to TRBD1. Germline V gene sequence: CDR1 ENHRY, CDR2 SYGVKD. V lost 10 bases, J lost 5 bases, and 10 bases stayed unmatched. This CDR3 has 13 amino acids. In DNA, the CDR3 is TGTGCCAGCTCGCAGGGGGCGAACGACGAGCAGTACTTC. It yields the protein CASSQGANDEQYF.

The V gene is TRBV7-2, the J gene TRBJ2-3, with 12 bases matching TRBD2. Losses at the gene ends were 5 bases for V and 4 bases for J; bases not matched to a gene: 4. The CDR3 has 15 residues. CDR1 is SGHTA and CDR2 is FQGNSA in the germline V gene. CDR3 DNA: TGTGCCAGCAGCCCTAGCGGGAGGGCCGCAGATACGCAGTATTTT. This gives the protein CASSPSGRAADTQYF.

The chain carries TRBV15 and TRBJ2-7; D possibly corresponds to TRBD1 (5 bases). V was clipped by 3 bases and J by 4 bases, with 16 bases between them. CDR1 is LNHNV and CDR2 is YYDKDF in the germline V gene (reference sequence). There are 15 residues in the CDR3. CDR3 protein: CATSSRSGREYEQYF. The CDR3 DNA follows: TGTGCCACCAGCAGCCGCTCGGGCAGGGAATACGAGCAGTACTTC.